This passage covers 25 T cell receptor beta chains from one sample sequenced in a study of human T cells and chemical hapten exposure. The time point here: healthy volunteer bleed at 2 weeks. Extraction yielded total RNA from whole blood (unfractionated). TCRdb reanalysed the RACE reads using MiXCR and keeps one entry per CDR3 protein. This sample has 130,000 or so distinct CDR3 sequences, with approximately 8.3% found just once. Source material: whole blood. All receptors come from a male donor in good health. Some clones in this sample may be carry-over from other donors' samples.

The J gene is TRBJ2-5, the V gene TRBV7-9; D tentatively reads TRBD1 or TRBD2 (5 bases each). CDR3 length: 14 amino acids. The V end was cut by 6 bases, the J end by 1 base, with 12 bases between. CDR1 is SEHNR and CDR2 is FQNEAQ in the germline V gene (reference sequence). The CDR3 protein is CASRHTGTQETQYF. The CDR3 bases are TGTGCCAGCAGACACACCGGGACCCAAGAGACCCAGTACTTC. Drawing the rest from reference TRBV7-9 and TRBJ2-5, the complete variable domain is DTGVSQNPRHKITKRGQNVTFRCDPISEHNRLYWYRQTLGQGPEFLTYFQNEAQLEKSRLLSDRFSAERPKGSFSTLEIQRTEQGDSAMYLCASRHTGTQETQYFGPGTRLLVL.

This clonotype was seen ten or more times. This chain uses TRBV6-5 with TRBJ2-5; D is perhaps TRBD1 or TRBD2 (5 bases each). This CDR3 spans 16 amino acids. CDR1 is MNHEY and CDR2 is SVGAGI in the germline V gene. V dropped 6 bases and J dropped 4 bases, with 21 bases sitting between them. CDR3 protein: CASSSQSGSEGETQYF. The CDR3 nucleotides read TGTGCCAGCAGCTCTCAGTCAGGGTCCGAGGGAGAGACCCAGTACTTC.

This clonotype has more than one count but fewer than ten. The chain combines TRBV29-1 with TRBJ2-3; D not resolved. Germline CDR1 reads SQVTM; CDR2 reads ANQGSEA. The CDR3 has 13 amino acids. Trimming removed 2 bases at V and 2 bases at J, with 8 bases between. The CDR3 DNA reads TGCAGCGTTGAAACACTACACACAGATACGCAGTATTTT. Its translation: CSVETLHTDTQYF.

This clonotype was counted between two and nine times. The gene calls are TRBV5-1 and TRBJ1-4; TRBD1 matches 8 bases. The CDR3 runs 16 residues. Trimming removed 4 bases from V and 0 bases from J; junction bases left unmatched: 5. Per the germline V gene, CDR1 is SGHRS and CDR2 is YFSETQ. The CDR3 sequence: CASSRDRLATNEKLFF. CDR3 DNA sequence: TGCGCCAGCAGCCGGGACAGGCTTGCAACTAATGAAAAACTGTTTTTT.

Ten or more counts support this clonotype. V usage is TRBV7-9 and J usage is TRBJ1-1; D remains ambiguous. The germline V gene has CDR1 SEHNR and CDR2 FQNEAQ (reference sequence). Trimming pared 4 bases from V and 3 bases from J, leaving 12 bases between. The CDR3 sequence is 14 residues long. The CDR3 region is CASSSRRQDTEAFF. DNA of the CDR3: TGTGCCAGCAGCTCCCGCCGACAAGACACTGAAGCTTTCTTT.

This clonotype was seen only a few times. J is TRBJ2-1 and V is TRBV27; TRBD1 matches at 7 bases. The CDR3 totals 16 residues. Germline V gene sequence: CDR1 MNHEY, CDR2 SMNVEV (reference sequence). Trimming took 2 bases from V and 5 from J; bases not matched to a gene: 9. CDR3 sequence: CASSLGVTGSNNEQFF. Written as DNA, the CDR3 is TGTGCCAGCAGTTTAGGGGTGACAGGGTCGAACAATGAGCAGTTCTTC.

The genes are TRBV28 and TRBJ2-1; 8 positions agree with TRBD2. Germline loops: CDR1 MDHEN, CDR2 SYDVKM. The CDR3 consists of 16 residues. With V trimmed by 1 base and J by 4 bases, 6 bases remained unmatched. The CDR3 sequence is CASSLFRAGVYNEQFF. The CDR3 region has the DNA TGTGCCAGCAGTTTATTCAGAGCGGGAGTTTACAATGAGCAGTTCTTC.

This clonotype was seen many times. The chain joins TRBV5-1 to TRBJ1-1; D possibly corresponds to TRBD1 (6 bases). V was trimmed by 0 bases and J by 3 bases, leaving 9 bases between them. This CDR3 has 14 amino acids. From germline, CDR1 is SGHRS and CDR2 YFSETQ. CDR3 region: CASSLDRVDTEAFF. The CDR3 bases are TGCGCCAGCAGCTTGGACAGGGTTGACACTGAAGCTTTCTTT.

This clonotype was picked up a small number of times. The V and J genes are TRBV12-3 or TRBV12-4 and TRBJ1-1; TRBD1 matches 8 bases. The CDR3 contains 15 residues. After removal of 3 bases from V and 4 bases from J, the junction contained 7 bases not matched to a gene. The CDR3 coding sequence is TGTGCCAGCAGTTTCCGATCAGGGGGCTTCACTGAAGCTTTCTTT. Translating gives CASSFRSGGFTEAFF.

Comment on this clonotype: A much larger clone lies a single base off, so this may be a read error. V usage is TRBV7-2 and J usage is TRBJ2-4; 8 bases match TRBD1. The CDR3 sequence is 13 residues long. V dropped 5 bases and J dropped 15; count of bases not matched to a gene: 12. Per germline, CDR1 SGHTA and CDR2 FQGNSA. The CDR3: CASSAGQGLVRYF. The CDR3 nucleotides are TGTGCCAGCAGCGCAGGACAGGGCCTAGTTCGGTACTTC.

This clonotype was picked up many times. CDR3 region: CASSFSSKNIQYF. For the CDR3, the DNA is TGCGCCAGCAGCTTCAGTTCCAAAAACATTCAGTACTTC. V usage is TRBV5-1 and J usage is TRBJ2-4; no definite D call. V lost 2 bases, J lost 2 bases, and 5 bases lay in between. The CDR3 spans 13 residues. Germline CDR1 reads SGHRS; CDR2 reads YFSETQ.

This clonotype was detected only a few times. The chain employs TRBV7-2 and TRBJ1-1; tentatively, D is TRBD1 (5 bases). The germline CDR1 and CDR2 sequences are SGHTA and FQGNSA. The V gene lost 4 bases and the J gene lost 5 bases, with 14 bases spanning the gap. This CDR3 spans 14 amino acids. The DNA of the CDR3 is TGTGCCAGCAGCTCCCGGGACCATCGGACTGAAGCTTTCTTT. This gives the protein CASSSRDHRTEAFF.

This clonotype was counted between two and nine times. The chain has TRBV5-6 and TRBJ1-4; no clear D gene. V was cut by 3 bases and J by 7 bases, with 10 bases left in between. Germline V lookup: CDR1 SGHDT, CDR2 YYEEEE. The CDR3 runs 13 residues. The chain's CDR3 is CASSSDPPEKLFF. The CDR3 region has the DNA TGTGCCAGCAGCTCGGACCCGCCTGAAAAACTGTTTTTT.

This clonotype was observed many times. The chain couples TRBV12-3 or TRBV12-4 to TRBJ1-3; D is possibly TRBD1 (5 bases). The CDR3 extends over 16 amino acids. V shed 6 bases and J shed 3 bases, with 18 bases lying between them. CDR3: CASRPPGLFSGNTIYF. In DNA, the CDR3 is TGTGCCAGCAGGCCCCCGGGACTTTTCAGTGGAAACACCATATATTTT.

The chain employs TRBV12-3 or TRBV12-4 and TRBJ2-1; D is ambiguous. The CDR3 is made up of 14 amino acids. The V end was cut by 3 bases, the J end by 6 bases, with 12 bases between. The CDR3 sequence: CASSLEGLGNEQFF. CDR3 DNA sequence: TGTGCCAGCAGTTTGGAAGGGTTGGGCAATGAGCAGTTCTTC.

This chain uses TRBV3-1 with TRBJ1-3, with D possibly TRBD1 on 5 matching bases. Trimming pared 0 bases from V and 0 bases from J, leaving 9 bases between. The CDR3 is 16 amino acids. Germline V lookup: CDR1 LGHDT, CDR2 YNNKEL (reference sequence). The CDR3 reads CASSQDGTSSGNTIYF. In DNA form, the CDR3 reads TGTGCCAGCAGCCAAGACGGGACGAGCTCTGGAAACACCATATATTTT.

This clonotype was observed a few times. The V gene is TRBV20-1, the J gene TRBJ1-5, with 7 bases lining up with TRBD1. Germline V gives CDR1 DFQATT, CDR2 SNEGSKA (reference sequence). Losses at the gene ends were 4 bases for V and 2 bases for J; bases not matched to a gene: 2. CDR3 length: 13 residues. CDR3 nucleotide sequence: TGCAGTGCTACCGGGACAGGCAATCAGCCCCAGCATTTT. Translated, it gives CSATGTGNQPQHF.

This clonotype appeared many times. The rearrangement links TRBV4-3 to TRBJ2-1; D uncertain. The germline CDR1 and CDR2 sequences are LGHNA and YSLEER. V shed 2 bases and J shed 0 bases, with 17 bases lying between them. This CDR3 is 18 amino acids long. The CDR3 spells CASSQHNRGNSSYNEQFF. For the CDR3, the DNA is TGCGCCAGCAGCCAACACAATCGTGGGAATAGCTCCTACAATGAGCAGTTCTTC.

This clonotype was picked up a small number of times. This chain joins TRBV29-1 and TRBJ2-1; D perhaps matches TRBD1 (7 bases). The CDR3 has 15 amino acids. CDR1 is SQVTM and CDR2 is ANQGSEA in the germline V gene. V was cut by 3 bases and J by 0 bases, with 12 bases left in between. Written as DNA, the CDR3 is TGCAGCGTTGACGCGGGACAGAGCTCCTACAATGAGCAGTTCTTC. Its protein is CSVDAGQSSYNEQFF.

At least ten counts were recorded for this clonotype. This sequence joins TRBV5-1 and TRBJ2-7; D remains unclear. Germline V gives CDR1 SGHRS, CDR2 YFSETQ. The germline V and J ends were trimmed by 0 bases and 2 bases, with 6 bases remaining between them. The CDR3 has 13 amino acids. The CDR3 here is CASSLVWPYEQYF. CDR3 nucleotide sequence: TGCGCCAGCAGCTTGGTTTGGCCCTACGAGCAGTACTTC.

The V and J genes are TRBV27 and TRBJ2-5; TRBD2 is a possible D gene (6 bases). The CDR3 has 15 amino acids. Germline CDR1 reads MNHEY; CDR2 reads SMNVEV (reference sequence). Trimming took 4 bases from V and 5 from J, leaving 17 bases between them. CDR3 sequence reads: CASSSSVLAMETQYF. Here the CDR3 DNA reads TGTGCCAGCAGTTCGTCCGTCCTAGCGATGGAGACCCAGTACTTC.

This clonotype was found a few times. The genes are TRBV10-2 and TRBJ2-1; tentatively, D is TRBD1 (6 bases). V dropped 6 bases and J dropped 9 bases, with 9 bases sitting between them. The CDR3 sequence is 11 residues long. In germline, CDR1 is WSHSY, CDR2 SAAADI. This CDR3 is CASSGQFEQFF. The CDR3 DNA reads TGCGCCAGCAGCGGACAGTTTGAGCAGTTCTTC.

There are a few counts of this clonotype. The rearrangement links TRBV27 to TRBJ2-7; 11 nucleotides align to TRBD2. Germline assignment: CDR1 MNHEY and CDR2 SMNVEV (reference sequence). The CDR3 sequence is 14 residues long. V lost 6 bases to trimming and J lost 3 bases; unmatched junction nucleotides: 4. The CDR3 here is CASSAGTSGYEQYF. CDR3 DNA: TGTGCCAGCAGCGCCGGGACTAGCGGCTACGAGCAGTACTTC.

There are many counts of this clonotype. The gene calls are TRBV5-1 and TRBJ1-1; D gene ambiguous. The CDR3 loop spans 16 amino acids. CDR1 and CDR2 from the germline V gene are SGHRS and YFSETQ. V was clipped by 2 bases and J by 4 bases, with 18 bases between them. The CDR3 coding sequence is TGCGCCAGCAGCTTCACCACCGGGAGGCGGGGCACTGAAGCTTTCTTT. Encoded protein: CASSFTTGRRGTEAFF.

This clonotype showed up many times. The V and J genes are TRBV14 and TRBJ2-1; no reliable D call. This CDR3 spans 15 amino acids. V dropped 0 bases and J dropped 4 bases, with 10 bases sitting between them. The germline V gene encodes CDR1 SGHDN and CDR2 FVKESK. The CDR3 region has the DNA TGTGCCAGCAGCCAAGATGGATTCCTTTACAATGAGCAGTTCTTC. Encoded protein: CASSQDGFLYNEQFF.